Listed here is a single T cell receptor beta chain. No antigen is known for it. Clones were read by immunoSEQ multiplex PCR, and TCRdb kept only the in-frame ones, dropping some. The sample lists some 170,000 clones, about 89% occurring once. This entry belongs to a study of T cell responses to AZD1222 COVID-19 vaccine. Across the whole study: Pooled in the analysis were second doses at about 4 or about 12 weeks.

Study outcomes and limitations: The study sampled repertoires only after the peak T cell response. As reported, nearly half of all spike-specific TCRs target variant regions that are unmutated. Females outnumbered males among donors, who were mostly white British; clonal diversity was possibly underestimated.

The source was peripheral blood, collected on day 0 of AZD1222 vaccination. The TCR was taken from an adult in good health.

As DNA, the CDR3 is TGTGCCAGCAGCGTAGAGGCTAGCTCCTACAATGAGCAGTTCTTC. This gives the protein CASSVEASSYNEQFF. The chain has TRBV9 and TRBJ2-1, with D hard to call. With 0 bases removed from V and 0 bases from J, the gap between germline ends came to 7 bases. CDR1 is SGDLS, CDR2 YYNGEE, per germline. This CDR3 region has 15 residues.